A single sample is the source of the 31 T cell receptor beta chains below, sequenced in a study of human T cells and chemical hapten exposure. Each CDR3 protein gets one entry after TCRdb re-called the RACE reads with MiXCR. The table records more than 55,000 distinct CDR3 sequences, around 10% of them present only once. Time point here: patch test 1, 2 weeks after DPC sensitization. Treatment reported: therapeutic diphenylcyclopropenone sensitization with weekly scalp DPC. Here the sequenced sample was whole blood, taken in connection with sensitization to the hapten diphenylcyclopropenone (DPC). These receptors were obtained from a woman aged 35 to 49 with alopecia areata. Some clones in this sample may be carry-over from other donors' samples.

This clonotype showed up many times. The chain carries TRBV18 and TRBJ1-1; no reliable D call. The CDR3 extends over 12 amino acids. V was pared by 6 bases and J by 1 base, with 6 bases between. Looked up from germline, CDR1 is KGHSH and CDR2 is LQKENI. CDR3 amino acids: CASSAGNTEAFF. DNA for the CDR3: TGTGCCAGCTCTGCAGGGAACACTGAAGCTTTCTTT.

This clonotype has only a few counts. The chain couples TRBV10-2 to TRBJ1-6, with D hard to call. Trimming took off 0 bases at V and 6 bases at J, with 12 bases between the two ends. Germline V gene data show CDR1 as WSHSY and CDR2 as SAAADI. The CDR3 loop spans 16 amino acids. CDR3 coding DNA: TGCGCCAGCAGTGAGTCTCGGGGAATTCTTAATTCACCCCTCCACTTT. Translated, it gives CASSESRGILNSPLHF.

This clonotype was counted many times. The chain recombines TRBV9 with TRBJ2-1; D perhaps matches TRBD2 (6 bases). CDR3 length: 13 amino acids. CDR1 SGDLS and CDR2 YYNGEE come from the germline V gene. V was shortened by 4 bases and J by 9 bases, with 14 bases between the two germline ends. The CDR3 loop is CASSPGGRGEQFF. The CDR3 DNA reads as TGTGCCAGCAGCCCCGGGGGTCGGGGTGAGCAGTTCTTC.

In its sample, this clonotype was seen many times. The chain has TRBV2 and TRBJ1-2, with D possibly being TRBD1 (6 bases). Trimming removed 5 bases at V and 1 base at J, with 11 bases between. Per the germline V gene, CDR1 is SNHLY and CDR2 is FYNNEI. The CDR3 loop spans 14 amino acids. CDR3 sequence reads: CASSFDRNNYGYTF. The DNA for the CDR3 is TGTGCCAGCAGTTTTGACAGGAATAACTATGGCTACACCTTC.

This chain joins TRBV21-1 and TRBJ2-3. TRBV21-1 is an annotated pseudogene. The CDR3 is 10 amino acids. The DNA for the CDR3 is TGTGCCACCCACACAGATACGCAGTATTTT. It specifies CATHTDTQYF.

This clonotype has a handful of counts. The V and J genes are TRBV12-3 or TRBV12-4 and TRBJ2-3; D is uncertain. The CDR3 spans 14 residues. Trimming cost V 6 bases and J 2 bases, with 12 bases left between them. The CDR3 DNA follows: TGTGCCAGCAGATCGGGTAGTAACACAGATACGCAGTATTTT. Its protein is CASRSGSNTDTQYF.

Of note for this clonotype: Since a much larger clone is just one base distant, this may be a read error. The chain has TRBV28 and TRBJ1-5, with D maybe TRBD1 (5 bases). The CDR3 covers 15 residues. Germline V gene sequence: CDR1 MDHEN, CDR2 SYDVKM. This chain's CDR3 is CASSPADSRNKPQHF. CDR3 in DNA: TGTGCCAGCAGTCCCGCTGACAGCCGCAATAAGCCCCAGCATTTT.

This clonotype turned up a few times. The chain recombines TRBV18 with TRBJ2-1; TRBD2 is a possible D gene (5 bases). The CDR3 runs 13 residues. From germline, CDR1 is KGHSH and CDR2 LQKENI. Trimming stripped 2 bases from V and 8 bases from J, with 10 bases between. The CDR3 sequence is CASSPGLGDEQFF. The CDR3 region has the DNA TGTGCCAGCTCACCAGGCCTCGGGGATGAGCAGTTCTTC.

A remark on this clonotype: This may come from a read error, since a much larger clone is one base off. The J gene is TRBJ1-2, the V gene TRBV12-3 or TRBV12-4; tentative D call: TRBD1 (5 bases). V lost 3 bases and J lost 8, with 13 bases in between. The CDR3 has 13 residues. The CDR3 region has the DNA TGTGCCAGCAGTTTTTCCCGGGGCCGAGGCTACACCTTC. Its translation is CASSFSRGRGYTF.

The table lists this clonotype with many counts. The chain recombines TRBV20-1 with TRBJ2-3; 10 bases line up with TRBD2. The V gene's germline CDR1 is DFQATT and CDR2 SNEGSKA (reference sequence). This CDR3 is 15 amino acids long. V trimming: 6 bases; J trimming: 2 bases; junction bases outside the gene matches: 8. Written as DNA, the CDR3 is TGCAGTGCGAACTCGGGACTAGCGCACACAGATACGCAGTATTTT. Encoded protein: CSANSGLAHTDTQYF.

This clonotype was observed at least ten times. V usage is TRBV19 and J usage is TRBJ1-5; unclear D gene. The V gene's germline CDR1 is LNHDA and CDR2 SQIVND (reference sequence). Trimming stripped 2 bases from V and 7 bases from J, with 12 bases between. This CDR3 is built from 14 residues. The CDR3 sequence: CASSIWGAGQPQHF. The DNA for the CDR3 is TGTGCCAGTAGTATATGGGGAGCGGGCCAGCCCCAGCATTTT.

The sample holds many counts of this clonotype. The chain recombines TRBV7-2 with TRBJ2-1, with TRBD1 matching 7 bases. The J segment lost 14 bases and the V segment lost 5 bases, leaving 15 bases of the junction unmatched. The CDR3 spans 14 residues. Germline V gene lookup returns CDR1 SGHTA and CDR2 FQGNSA. This chain's CDR3 is CASSRDVPVGQKFF. The CDR3 bases are TGTGCCAGCAGCAGAGACGTCCCTGTGGGACAGAAGTTCTTC.

The chain is built from TRBV10-2 and TRBJ2-7; 9 bases are a match to TRBD2. This CDR3 comprises 12 residues. The germline gives CDR1 WSHSY, CDR2 SAAADI. V gave up 8 bases and J gave up 2 bases; unmatched junction bases: 1. CDR3 residues: CASLAGTYEQYF. The CDR3 DNA sequence: TGCGCCAGCCTAGCGGGGACCTACGAGCAGTACTTC.

This clonotype was recorded many times. This rearrangement joins TRBV11-2 to TRBJ1-1; weak D call: TRBD1 (5 bases). Germline CDR1 reads SGHAT; CDR2 reads FQNNGV. The CDR3 has 15 amino acids. Between the trimmed V and J ends, which lost 1 base and 2 bases, there was a span of 11 bases. Here the CDR3 reads CASSLAPGLNTEAFF. Written as DNA, the CDR3 is TGTGCCAGCAGCTTAGCGCCAGGGCTAAACACTGAAGCTTTCTTT.

This clonotype has ten or more counts. This sequence joins TRBV11-2 and TRBJ1-2, with unresolved D. Trimming took off 1 base at V and 4 bases at J, with 13 bases between the two ends. Germline V gene sequence: CDR1 SGHAT, CDR2 FQNNGV. The CDR3 has 15 amino acids. CDR3 sequence reads: CASSLVSGKGYGYTF. The DNA for the CDR3 is TGTGCCAGCAGCTTAGTTTCAGGCAAGGGCTATGGCTACACCTTC.

This clonotype came up a few times. The rearrangement uses TRBV18 and TRBJ2-2; D may match TRBD1 or TRBD2 (5 bases each). The V gene lost 6 bases and the J gene lost 1 base, with 12 bases spanning the gap. CDR3 length: 15 residues. Germline assignment: CDR1 KGHSH and CDR2 LQKENI. CDR3 residues: CASSPGRLNTGELFF. CDR3 nucleotides: TGTGCCAGCTCTCCGGGACGGCTGAACACCGGGGAGCTGTTTTTT.

Only one count was recorded for this clonotype. A much more abundant neighbour one base away suggests this may be a read error. V and J are TRBV28 and TRBJ1-2, with D tentatively TRBD1 (5 bases). Germline CDR1 reads MDHEN; CDR2 reads SYDVKM. The CDR3 length is 14 residues. As DNA, the CDR3 is TGTGCCAGCACAAGACAGATACCAAACTATGGCTGCACCTTC. Translating gives CASTRQIPNYGCTF.

Comment on this clonotype: It may be a read error: a sequence one base away is much more abundant. The chain carries TRBV29-1 and TRBJ2-3, with TRBD2 matching 15 bases. In germline, CDR1 is SQVTM, CDR2 ANQGSEA. The V gene end was trimmed by 7 bases and the J gene end by 5 bases; junction bases not matched to a gene: 4. The CDR3 is 14 residues long. This CDR3 is CSGTSGRVLDTQYF. The DNA for the CDR3 is TGCAGCGGGACTAGCGGGAGGGTTCTAGATACGCAGTATTTT.

In its sample, this clonotype was seen many times. The chain uses TRBV12-3 or TRBV12-4 and TRBJ1-2, with D maybe TRBD1 (5 bases). CDR3 length equals 12 residues. Trimming left V 4 bases short and J 4 bases short, with 7 bases between. As DNA, the CDR3 is TGTGCCAGCAGTTCCGACAGCTATGGCTACACCTTC. It codes for CASSSDSYGYTF.

This clonotype was counted ten times or more. The chain uses TRBV4-1 and TRBJ2-7; 10 nucleotides line up with TRBD1. The CDR3 loop spans 15 amino acids. The junction had 6 bases not matched to a gene; V was cut back by 6 bases and J by 1 base. Germline CDR1 is MGHRA and CDR2 is YSYEKL. CDR3 in amino acids: CASSRDRGRSYEQYF. CDR3 bases: TGCGCCAGCAGTCGGGACAGGGGACGGTCCTACGAGCAGTACTTC.

This clonotype was seen many times. The chain couples TRBV20-1 to TRBJ2-4, with 7 positions matching TRBD1. Germline-derived CDR1 and CDR2 are DFQATT and SNEGSKA (reference sequence). This CDR3 spans 15 amino acids. Trimming removed 5 bases from V and 0 bases from J; junction bases left unmatched: 7. Written as DNA, the CDR3 is TGCAGTGCTCCCGGGACAGCTGTAGCCAAAAACATTCAGTACTTC. The encoded protein is CSAPGTAVAKNIQYF.

The V call is TRBV28, the J call TRBJ1-5; no reliable D call. The V and J ends lost 7 bases and 7 bases respectively, with 14 bases between them. Germline values: CDR1 MDHEN, CDR2 SYDVKM. This CDR3 has 13 amino acids. CDR3 sequence: CASTGRDDQPQHF. CDR3 coding DNA: TGTGCCAGCACCGGGCGCGATGACCAGCCCCAGCATTTT.

The chain uses TRBV6-6 and TRBJ2-6; D gene uncertain. The CDR3 is made up of 15 amino acids. V lost 0 bases and J lost 0, with 3 bases in between. Germline CDR1 and CDR2: MNHNY and SVGAGI (reference sequence). CDR3 region: CASSYSVSGANVLTF. As DNA, the CDR3 is TGTGCCAGCAGTTACTCCGTCTCTGGGGCCAACGTCCTGACTTTC.

The sample holds a few counts of this clonotype. CDR3 sequence (DNA): TGTGCCAGCAGCCCGGACAGGGACCATGAGCAGTTCTTC. Protein sequence: CASSPDRDHEQFF. The chain employs TRBV4-2 and TRBJ2-1; 8 positions agree with TRBD1. This CDR3 has 13 residues. Germline V gene sequence: CDR1 LGHNA, CDR2 YNFKEQ. With V trimmed by 4 bases and J by 8 bases, 4 bases remained unmatched.

This clonotype was found many times. The chain couples TRBV15 to TRBJ2-3; TRBD2 aligns across 11 bases. This CDR3 is built from 16 residues. V lost 1 base, J lost 1 base, and 1 base stayed unmatched. Germline loops: CDR1 LNHNV, CDR2 YYDKDF (reference sequence). CDR3 DNA: TGTGCCACCAGCAGAGGACTAGCGGGGCGCACAGATACGCAGTATTTT. Its translation: CATSRGLAGRTDTQYF. The variable domain in full, completed from reference TRBV15 and TRBJ2-3, reads DAMVIQNPRYQVTQFGKPVTLSCSQTLNHNVMYWYQQKSSQAPKLLFHYYDKDFNNEADTPDNFQSRRPNTSFCFLDIRSPGLGDTAMYLCATSRGLAGRTDTQYFGPGTRLTVL.

In this sample, this clonotype turned up many times. The rearrangement uses TRBV10-3 and TRBJ1-2, with TRBD1 matching 10 bases. The ends lost 4 bases at V and 4 bases at J; junction bases unmatched: 3. The germline V gene encodes CDR1 ENHRY and CDR2 SYGVKD. The CDR3 spans 14 residues. In DNA form, the CDR3 reads TGTGCCATCAGTGGCCGGGACAGGGGCTATGGCTACACCTTC. The encoded protein is CAISGRDRGYGYTF.

This clonotype was seen repeatedly, ten times or more. The rearrangement links TRBV4-3 to TRBJ1-3, with D uncertain. The V and J ends lost 1 base and 3 bases respectively, with 10 bases between them. The length of the CDR3 is 15 residues. Germline V gene data show CDR1 as LGHNA and CDR2 as YSLEER. Written as DNA, the CDR3 is TGCGCCAGCAGCCAAGCAGGAGCAAGTGGAAACACCATATATTTT. It is translated as CASSQAGASGNTIYF.

This clonotype came up many times. This rearrangement joins TRBV6-2 or TRBV6-3 to TRBJ2-5, with D perhaps TRBD2 (5 bases). In germline, CDR1 is MNHEY, CDR2 SVGEGT. This CDR3 is 12 amino acids long. V was shortened by 8 bases and J by 5 bases, with 12 bases between the two germline ends. The CDR3 DNA follows: TGTGCCAGCGCCTTACGGAGGGAGACCCAGTACTTC. Protein: CASALRRETQYF.

This clonotype was found a few times. The chain carries TRBV5-5 and TRBJ2-1; TRBD2 matches at 7 bases. The CDR3 runs to 15 residues. The germline V gene encodes CDR1 SGHKS and CDR2 YYEKEE (reference sequence). The J segment lost 5 bases and the V segment lost 0 bases, leaving 5 bases of the junction unmatched. CDR3 nucleotides: TGTGCCAGCAGCTTGGCCGGGGGAGGGGACAATGAGCAGTTCTTC. Its protein is CASSLAGGGDNEQFF.

This clonotype was counted at least ten times. The rearrangement links TRBV5-4 to TRBJ1-2, with D hard to call. This CDR3 is 17 amino acids long. Germline V gene data show CDR1 as SGHNT and CDR2 as YYREEE (reference sequence). Trimming removed 6 bases from V and 0 bases from J, with 21 bases in between. The CDR3 region is CASTNPNIVKSNYGYTF. The CDR3 nucleotides are TGTGCCAGCACAAACCCAAACATCGTTAAATCTAACTATGGCTACACCTTC.

This clonotype appeared once. The chain employs TRBV25-1 and TRBJ2-2, with D perhaps matching TRBD1 (6 bases). The CDR3 runs 15 residues. CDR1 and CDR2 from the germline V gene are MGHDK and SYGVNS. V lost 3 bases and J 6 bases, leaving 14 bases between the germline ends. CDR3: CASSEGALVSGELFF. CDR3 coding DNA: TGTGCCAGCAGTGAGGGGGCGTTGGTGTCCGGGGAGCTGTTTTTT.